This T cell receptor beta chain was retrieved from a study of tumor-infiltrating lymphocytes in primary liver carcinoma (dated 2017 in TCRdb). Concerning the study at large: Between late 2015 and early 2016, about five patients in China with histopathologically diagnosed primary liver carcinoma had their tumors surgically resected. Hepatocellular carcinoma (four) or combined HCC and intrahepatic cholangiocarcinoma (one) was present in the five patients, who were three men and two women aged 30 to 69 years. The five patients had tumors staged T1-T3 N0M0, with maximum diameters ranging from roughly 4.2 to 11 cm. Each sample produced about 3.5 to 7.13 million productive TCRbeta reads, and read depth showed no significant difference between tissue types. The study combined TCRbeta repertoire sequencing, expression microarrays and whole-exome sequencing across five regions of each liver tumor, with adjacent normal tissue and blood. A total of 35 specimens from 5 patients went through TCRbeta repertoire sequencing, namely 25 tumor regions, 5 adjacent noncancerous liver tissues and 5 peripheral blood samples. Repertoires from technical replicates were highly reproducible, with mean shared-clone rates about 0.88 and correlation coefficients above 0.98. Findings and caveats that apply to the study as a whole: A significantly larger repertoire fraction was made up by the top 250 clones in tumors than in blood (p = 0.039). Repertoire overlap was found to be higher between tumor regions (mean about 36%) than between tumor-adjacent (about 17%) or tumor-blood (around 14%) pairs, consistent with antigen-driven expansion. Only a few patients were included in the study, and the authors note that the findings should be validated in a larger study. Since the samples were bulk and unsorted, there was no way to compare CD4+ and CD8+ T cell repertoires. Because sequencing covered only the TCR beta chain and unpaired alpha chains were not captured, true repertoire diversity is likely underestimated.

Using a constant-region primer and ProtoScript II reverse transcriptase, TCRbeta-specific cDNA was reverse-transcribed from about 540 ng total RNA. TCRbeta libraries were built with three nested multiplex PCR rounds, a slightly modified ARM-PCR procedure. Each of the first two PCR rounds ran for about 11 cycles using multiplex TRBV1-TRBV30 forward primers together with a Cbeta reverse primer. A final 25-cycle PCR with Deep VentR polymerase added sample barcodes and Illumina adapters. Before sequencing, amplicons of 200-500 bp were purified from gel using a QIAquick gel extraction kit. The TCRbeta amplicons were sequenced with 250-bp paired-end reads on an Illumina HiSeq 2500. Per the original workflow: Reads were quality-trimmed with Trimmomatic v0.33, and paired reads were merged with FLASH v1.2.11 to recover full CDR3 sequences. V, D and J germline segments were assigned to the rearranged TCRbeta sequences using MiGEC v1.2.1b. Clonotype statistics and Shannon-Wiener diversity indices were calculated with VDJtools v1.0.0. To reduce sampling bias, subsequent analyses other than the diversity analysis used only the 250 most abundant clonotypes in each sample. TCRdb applied fastp at Q25 and MiXCR to the public reads, then kept only in-frame beta chains. Rows matching on CDR3 protein sequence are summarized as one entry with the most common DNA and genes. Here the V and J calls rest on TCRdb's processing, not on the authors' analysis. For this sample the table gives 330,000 or so distinct CDR3 sequences, of which 65% were detected only once. The top ten clonotypes cover approximately 5.9% of the sample.

TRIzol reagent was used to extract blood RNA from unsorted whole blood, while the DNeasy Blood & Tissue kit provided the germline DNA. Patients had chronic HBV infection and were treatment-naive at sampling. Before surgery, about 4 milliliters of peripheral blood were drawn into K2EDTA tubes. CDR1 SGHRS and CDR2 YFSETQ are derived from the germline V gene. Here V drops 0 bases and J drops 3 bases, and the junction holds 5 bases not matched to any gene. Including the terminal cysteine and phenylalanine, the CDR3 comprises 15 residues. Only the CDR3 part of the read is kept: 45 bases, read in frame from the first base. Note on this clonotype: Its cognate antigen has yet to be identified. No quality values exist for individual bases; no much larger clone is one base distant.

The sequencing input was peripheral blood. This TCR came from a man between 40 and 49 years old with primary liver carcinoma and hepatitis B virus infection. In this chain, TRBV5-1 is recombined with TRBJ2-7, with TRBD2 identical over 8 junction bases. The DNA reads TGCGCCAGCAGCTTGGCAGCGGGAGAGCTCTACGAGCAGTACTTC. Its product reads: CASSLAAGELYEQYF.